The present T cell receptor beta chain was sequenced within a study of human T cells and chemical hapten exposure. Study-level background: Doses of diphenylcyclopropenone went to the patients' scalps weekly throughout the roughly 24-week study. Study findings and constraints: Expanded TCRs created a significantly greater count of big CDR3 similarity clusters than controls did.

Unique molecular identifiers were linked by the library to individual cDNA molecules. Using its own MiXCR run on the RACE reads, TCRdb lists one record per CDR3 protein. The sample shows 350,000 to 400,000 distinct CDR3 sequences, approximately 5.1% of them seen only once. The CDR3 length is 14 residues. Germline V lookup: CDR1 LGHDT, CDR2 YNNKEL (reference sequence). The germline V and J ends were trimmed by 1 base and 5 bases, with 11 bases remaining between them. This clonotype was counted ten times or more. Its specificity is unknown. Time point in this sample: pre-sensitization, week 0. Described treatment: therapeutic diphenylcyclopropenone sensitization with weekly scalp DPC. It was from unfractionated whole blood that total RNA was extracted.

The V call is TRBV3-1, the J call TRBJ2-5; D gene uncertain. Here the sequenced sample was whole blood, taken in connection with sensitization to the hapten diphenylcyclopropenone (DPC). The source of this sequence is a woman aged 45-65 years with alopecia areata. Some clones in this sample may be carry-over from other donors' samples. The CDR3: CASSQVAGPETQYF. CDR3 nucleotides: TGTGCCAGCAGCCAAGTCGCAGGTCCGGAGACCCAGTACTTC.